Shown below are 8 T cell receptor beta chains from a single sample sequenced in a study of vaccination effects on CD4 cells after COVID-19. Their antigens are not known. Profiled with immunoSEQ multiplex PCR; TCRdb holds only in-frame clones, not every one. The sample consists of 50,000 to 65,000 clones, around 73% of them appearing once. The ViraFEST assay expanded antigen-specific CD4+ T cells with viral peptide pools before sequencing. Having been cultured for around ten days, the cells underwent CD4+ T cell isolation. Each participant was given two doses of one vaccine (BNT162b2 or mRNA-1273). Here the sequenced sample was CD4+ T cells from PBMCs cultured with HCoV-229E spike peptides, taken after COVID-19 vaccination. The receptors derive from a human donor who received a COVID-19 vaccine.

This clone has only a few counts. The CDR3 spells CAISRTGGGTEAFF. The CDR3 DNA reads as TGTGCCATCAGTAGAACAGGGGGGGGCACTGAAGCTTTCTTT. V gene TRBV10-3 combines with J gene TRBJ1-1; 8 nucleotides match TRBD1. The germline V gene encodes CDR1 ENHRY and CDR2 SYGVKD. CDR3 length: 14 residues. With 5 bases clipped from V and 4 bases from J, the junction kept 6 bases outside the gene matches.

This clone was detected only a few times. This chain uses TRBV2 with TRBJ1-5, with a tentative D call TRBD1 (5 bases). Trimming cost V 2 bases and J 6 bases, with 8 bases left between them. Germline V lookup: CDR1 SNHLY, CDR2 FYNNEI. The CDR3 is 13 amino acids. The CDR3 loop reads CASSEWDGQPQHF. The CDR3 coding sequence is TGTGCCAGCAGTGAATGGGACGGTCAGCCCCAGCATTTT.

The rearrangement joins TRBV19 to TRBJ1-3; D unclear. V was trimmed by 5 bases and J by 0 bases, leaving 5 bases between them. From germline, CDR1 is LNHDA and CDR2 SQIVND (reference sequence). This CDR3 region has 13 residues. CDR3 nucleotide sequence: TGTGCCAGTAGTGGGTCCTCTGGAAACACCATATATTTT. Residues: CASSGSSGNTIYF.

The chain recombines TRBV9 with TRBJ2-5, with 9 bases identical to TRBD2. After removal of 0 bases from V and 1 base from J, the junction contained 4 bases not matched to a gene. Looked up from germline, CDR1 is SGDLS and CDR2 is YYNGEE. The CDR3 extends over 16 amino acids. CDR3 nucleotides: TGTGCCAGCAGCGTAGGTAGCGGGGGATTCCAAGAGACCCAGTACTTC. This gives the protein CASSVGSGGFQETQYF.

This chain connects TRBV10-2 to TRBJ1-3; D remains unclear. This CDR3 has 14 residues. With 2 bases removed from V and 0 bases from J, the gap between germline ends came to 5 bases. Germline V gene sequence: CDR1 WSHSY, CDR2 SAAADI. CDR3 sequence: CASSETSSGNTIYF. The CDR3 DNA sequence: TGCGCCAGCAGTGAGACGTCCTCTGGAAACACCATATATTTT.

This clone was seen more than once but under ten times. The genes are TRBV5-1 and TRBJ2-2, with D hard to call. CDR1 is SGHRS and CDR2 is YFSETQ in the germline V gene. The CDR3 consists of 14 residues. V lost 4 bases to trimming and J lost 0 bases, with 7 bases between them. The CDR3 reads CASSPPPNTGELFF. CDR3 coding DNA: TGCGCCAGCAGCCCGCCCCCGAACACCGGGGAGCTGTTTTTT. Complete variable domain (other parts from reference TRBV5-1 and TRBJ2-2): KAGVTQTPRYLIKTRGQQVTLSCSPISGHRSVSWYQQTPGQGLQFLFEYFSETQRNKGNFPGRFSGRQFSNSRSEMNVSTLELGDSALYLCASSPPPNTGELFFGEGSRLTVL.

The J gene is TRBJ2-5, the V gene TRBV28, with D perhaps matching TRBD1 (5 bases). CDR1 is MDHEN, CDR2 SYDVKM, per germline. V was pared by 5 bases and J by 5 bases, with 21 bases between. The CDR3 sequence is 16 residues long. The CDR3 spells CASSGVGQGTGETQYF. The CDR3 nucleotides are TGTGCCAGCAGTGGAGTGGGCCAGGGAACCGGGGAGACCCAGTACTTC. The whole variable domain, remainder taken from reference TRBV28 and TRBJ2-5, is DVKVTQSSRYLVKRTGEKVFLECVQDMDHENMFWYRQDPGLGLRLIYFSYDVKMKEKGDIPEGYSVSREKKERFSLILESASTNQTSMYLCASSGVGQGTGETQYFGPGTRLLVL.

The chain carries TRBV30 and TRBJ2-2; no definite D call. Germline CDR1 and CDR2: GTSNPN and SVGIG (reference sequence). The CDR3 covers 12 residues. Trimming shortened V by 1 base and J by 8 bases, and 8 bases separated the two germline ends. CDR3: CAWSAGSGELFF. CDR3 in DNA: TGTGCCTGGAGTGCGGGTTCTGGGGAGCTGTTTTTT.